This TCR beta chain was obtained from a study of OX40 agonist ivuxolimab in advanced cancers. Across the study: At 0.01 to 10 mg/kg, ivuxolimab was administered intravenously to patients every 2 weeks. Dose-escalation subjects each had hepatocellular carcinoma, melanoma, renal cell or head and neck cancer.

Using immunoSEQ multiplex PCR, the repertoire was profiled, and TCRdb retains in-frame clones only, with some absent. The table shows around 60,000 clones, with approximately 90% occurring only once. In germline, CDR1 is LNHDA, CDR2 SQIVND (reference sequence). The CDR3 length is 14 residues. The V end lost 3 bases, the J end lost 0 bases, and 5 bases lay between the germline ends. A word on this clone: No antigen is known for it.

Study-wide results and caveats: Specificity for antigen went undetermined in the expanded peripheral T cells. Those patients achieving a partial response at 0.1-3.0 mg/kg showed among the lowest clonal expansion.

This chain joins TRBV19 and TRBJ1-4; D gene unclear. The receptor was derived from an adult with an advanced solid tumor such as melanoma, head and neck, liver or kidney cancer. Sequencing used CD4+ or CD8+ T cells sorted from blood, obtained in a trial of the OX40 agonist ivuxolimab. DNA of the CDR3: TGTGCCAGTAGTATTGTTGCAACTAATGAAAAACTGTTTTTT. This encodes CASSIVATNEKLFF.